This T cell receptor (beta chain) was retrieved from a study of blood T cell repertoires in COVID-19. On the study more broadly: Some COVID-19 samples were acute and others convalescent; all came from the United States, Italy and Spain. T cells, B-cell-depleted T cells, or PBMCs provided the cDNA or gDNA that served as material.

Participants reported their clinical history, and cohort assignment relied on those reports. In the 2 weeks before study entry, exposed participants met a COVID-19 case, which was PCR-confirmed or clinician-diagnosed. Clones were sequenced by immunoSEQ multiplex PCR, and TCRdb holds only the in-frame ones, with some missing. The sample records 300,000 to 450,000 clones, around nine tenths being singletons. The CDR3 sequence is 10 residues long. The V segment lost 10 bases and the J segment 10 bases; nucleotides outside the gene matches: 3. Sequenced sample: PBMCs or T cells enriched from blood (not recorded which). This chain uses TRBV12-3 or TRBV12-4 with TRBJ2-1, with 8 bases matching TRBD2. The sequence came from a woman aged 30 to 39 who had been exposed to COVID-19. This CDR3 reads CATRGGEQFF. The CDR3 coding sequence is TGTGCCACCCGCGGGGGGGAGCAGTTCTTC.